Reported below is one T cell receptor beta chain. This record belongs to a study of blood T cell repertoires in COVID-19. V was cut by 2 bases and J by 2 bases, with 10 bases left in between. This CDR3 region has 14 residues. In germline, CDR1 is MNHEY, CDR2 SVGAGI. Sequencing used immunoSEQ multiplex PCR; TCRdb keeps in-frame clones, though not all of them. The data hold approximately 500,000 clones, with roughly nine tenths observed a single time. This clonotype was obtained from a woman between 45 and 65 years old with COVID-19, enrolled during active disease. The chain uses TRBV6-5 and TRBJ2-7, with a possible D match to TRBD1 (5 bases). Sequenced input: peripheral blood. The CDR3 sequence is CASSYSRQPYEQYF. The CDR3 DNA reads as TGTGCCAGCAGTTACAGCCGACAGCCCTACGAGCAGTACTTC.